This TCR beta chain was recorded in a study of T-cell reconstitution after alpha-beta-depleted transplantation in children (dated by TCRdb to the mid-2010s). The study in broad terms: Using TCR repertoire profiling, the study quantitatively followed how T-cell immune reconstitution unfolded in children after TCRalphabeta/CD19-depleted allogeneic hematopoietic cell transplantation.

There are many counts of this clonotype. Its antigen is currently not known. A read error may account for a junction end that differs from germline. The library was generated by PCR. The run used an Illumina HiSeq 2500. Molecular barcoding was employed in the preparation of TCR libraries, with unique molecular identifiers being used to normalize TCRbeta repertoire quantification. Clones were called with MiXCR by TCRdb after fastp trimmed the public reads at Q25, and only in-frame beta chains were retained. Rows with one shared CDR3 protein collapse into an entry with the most common genes and DNA. For this sample there are about 400,000 distinct CDR3 sequences; roughly 20% appear just once. The leading ten clones occupy 3.8% of the sample. The germline V gene specifies SGHRS as CDR1 and YFSETQ as CDR2. Measured from the cysteine to the phenylalanine, the CDR3 is 14 residues long. Only the CDR3 DNA stays, 42 bases, in frame from base 1.

Material: PBMCs from the stem cell graft donor, obtained from the stem cell graft. This clonotype originated in a human donor who donated a stem cell graft to a child with acute myeloid leukemia. The chain is assembled from TRBV5-1 and TRBJ1-1; the D segment could be TRBD1, given 5 matching bases. The DNA is as follows: TGTGCCAGCAGCCTGGGAGGGGCGAACACTGAAGCTTTCTTT. Its protein is CASSLGGANTEAFF. The entire variable domain, with the stretches around the CDR3 drawn from the reference TRBV5-1 and TRBJ1-1 proteins, is KAGVTQTPRYLIKTRGQQVTLSCSPISGHRSVSWYQQTPGQGLQFLFEYFSETQRNKGNFPGRFSGRQFSNSRSEMNVSTLELGDSALYLCASSLGGANTEAFFGQGTRLTVV.